This T cell receptor (beta chain) comes out of a study of identifying expanded T cells in peripheral blood. This clone occurred once. Its antigen is unknown. Collection occurred without any documented infections or immune events in donors. Data came from immunoSEQ multiplex PCR; TCRdb stores just in-frame clones and leaves some out. The sample lists 100,000 or so clones; around nine tenths were seen once. The study, taken as a whole, reports: Variance in clone template counts between roughly 2-week samples significantly increased with total template count across all healthy donors.

The sequence was obtained from a person aged 18 to 70 in good health. Material: blood.

The CDR3, as DNA: TGTGCCAGCAGCTTGGGCAGGGGCTATGGCTACACCTTC. Translating it yields CASSLGRGYGYTF. The chain recombines TRBV5-8 with TRBJ1-2; possible D gene TRBD1, 6 bases. The V end lost 0 bases, the J end lost 4 bases, and 7 bases lay between the germline ends. The germline CDR1 and CDR2 sequences are SGHTS and YDEGEE. This CDR3 contains 13 residues.